The following is a T cell receptor (beta chain) sequence with its context. Its binding antigen is unknown. Per-nucleotide qualities are absent, and no much larger clonotype sits a single base away. V loses 6 bases of germline sequence and J loses 5 bases, and the interval between the two ends is 10 bases. The CDR3 numbers 12 residues from cysteine through phenylalanine. The DNA shown is the 36-base CDR3, in frame from base 1. The CDR1 and CDR2 encoded by the germline V gene are SGHTA and FQGNSA. The CDR3 regions of human TCRbeta chains were subjected to immunosequencing. As for the original processing: TCRs in the repertoires were matched against a reference library of SARS-CoV-2-specific TCRs that had been generated with the MIRA antigen-specificity platform. Breadth was defined as the fraction of unique TCRs that were SARS-CoV-2-associated, and depth was defined as the fraction of total T cells that were SARS-CoV-2-associated. Using the MIRA data, each spike-specific TCR was mapped to the spike region that the TCR reacts to and placed in a CD4 or CD8 class. Log10-transformed breadth and depth values were compared by one-way ANOVA with Sidak's multiple comparisons tests. The clones in this table, taken by TCRdb from immuneACCESS, are in-frame only. Not every clone is retained; where verified, under half of the shortfall comes from an unresolved V gene, and the cause of the rest is unknown. D and trimming come from the DNA, and the V and J calls and clone size come from that table. The sample records about 120,000 clones, 80% to 90% of which are singletons. Less than 6.5% of the sample rests with the top ten.

Sample time point, as interpreted from the label and publication: baseline before first vaccination. The vaccinee samples were drawn from two UK trials, COV001 and COV002, one of which was a single-blind randomized controlled phase 2/3 trial testing AZD1222 (ChAdOx1 nCoV-19) in healthy adults. For TCRbeta chain sequencing, PBMC samples from trial participants were taken at day 0 and at day 28 after the second dose. The sample comes from a study of T cell responses to AZD1222 COVID-19 vaccine (dated by TCRdb to the early 2020s). About the study as a whole: Because spike-specific TCR depth and breadth did not differ between the two schedules, AZD1222 recipients who got a second dose at roughly 4 weeks were pooled with those who got a second dose at roughly 12 weeks. A total of 230 to 250 trial participants underwent TCR sequencing, of whom about 200 received two doses of AZD1222 and about 26 received two doses of the MenACWY control vaccine. Trial participants were enrolled by age into 18-55, 56-69 and 70-plus year subgroups, with approximately 150, 30 and 60 TCR-sequenced participants respectively. Broader findings and caveats from the paper: Participants were mostly white British and included more females than males, and it was suggested by the authors that clonal diversity may have been underestimated. After two AZD1222 doses, both the breadth and the depth of spike-specific TCRs were significantly higher than at day 0 and than in MenACWY recipients. The 56-69-year group was small, and its depth increase did not reach significance, likely because of low power. The vaccine-associated CD4 TCRs covered the entire spike protein, and the dominant responses fell in regions 160-218 and 743-854. No day 14 peak-response samples were available, so repertoires were characterized only after the peak T cell response. Reportedly, close to half of the unique spike-specific TCRs recognized epitopes lying outside the regions that are mutated in the B.1.351 and B.1.1.7 variants. Conclusions about previously exposed vaccinees were limited because only 6 or 7 AZD1222 recipients were SARS-CoV-2 seropositive at baseline.

The V and J genes are TRBV7-2 and TRBJ1-2, with the identity of the D gene unclear. The sample in question was peripheral blood, obtained on day 0 of AZD1222 vaccination. The TCR sequence derives from an adult in good health. The CDR3 reads as follows: CASSGILYGYTF. The sequence in DNA is TGTGCCAGCAGTGGGATCCTTTATGGCTACACCTTC.